The entry that follows covers one T cell receptor (beta chain) sequence. Its antigen remains unknown. This CDR3 comprises 18 residues. Germline V gives CDR1 MNHEY, CDR2 SMNVEV (reference sequence). V trimming: 0 bases; J trimming: 3 bases; junction bases outside the gene matches: 6. Via MiXCR, TCRdb re-called the RT-PCR reads, giving one row per CDR3 protein. The sample has some 480,000 distinct CDR3 sequences; approximately 9.9% are singletons. This record belongs to a study of response to subunit inactivated influenza vaccine. The study, taken as a whole, reports: There was a suggestion from the authors that each seasonal influenza vaccination recruits few new T cells.

This sequence was found in a man aged 50-59 years who received an inactivated influenza vaccine. This rearrangement joins TRBV27 to TRBJ2-3, with 13 bases identical to TRBD2. The sample was PBMCs from blood, taken more than 35 days after vaccination. The CDR3 DNA reads as TGTGCCAGCAGTTTATCCGTTAGACTAGCGGGAGGAACAGATACGCAGTATTTT. This gives the protein CASSLSVRLAGGTDTQYF.